One and the same sample provided the 22 T cell receptor beta chains below, sequenced in a study of blood T cell repertoires in COVID-19. The table came from immunoSEQ multiplex PCR; TCRdb's copy has only in-frame clones and leaves some out. The repertoire holds a few hundred thousand clones, approximately 89% seen once, with approximately 8% in the top ten. Sequenced input: peripheral blood. These receptors came from a woman aged 50 to 60 who had recovered from COVID-19.

The chain links TRBV3-1 (or the pseudogene TRBV3-2) to TRBJ2-6, with 8 positions matching TRBD1. With 5 bases clipped from V and 1 base from J, the junction kept 4 bases outside the gene matches. This CDR3 region has 16 residues. Germline-derived CDR1 and CDR2 are LGHDT and YNNKEL (reference sequence). The CDR3 sequence is CASSGTGQSGANVLTF. The CDR3 DNA sequence: TGTGCCAGCAGCGGGACAGGTCAATCTGGGGCCAACGTCCTGACTTTC.

This chain joins TRBV2 and TRBJ1-4; a possible D gene is TRBD1 (6 bases). Germline CDR1 is SNHLY and CDR2 is FYNNEI. Trimming removed 6 bases at V and 8 bases at J, with 19 bases between. This CDR3 spans 15 amino acids. CDR3 coding DNA: TGTGCCAGCAGCGTGACACAGGGAGGGAGGGAAAAACTGTTTTTT. This gives the protein CASSVTQGGREKLFF.

The chain's CDR3 is CASIPWGGTPYEQYF. CDR3 nucleotide sequence: TGTGCCAGCATCCCCTGGGGAGGGACTCCCTACGAGCAGTACTTC. The J gene is TRBJ2-7, the V gene TRBV5-6, with TRBD2 matching 7 bases. The V gene end was trimmed by 6 bases and the J gene end by 2 bases; junction bases not matched to a gene: 11. The CDR3 runs to 15 residues. Germline V gene data show CDR1 as SGHDT and CDR2 as YYEEEE.

V usage is TRBV6-5 and J usage is TRBJ2-5, with 8 bases that match TRBD2. V lost 6 bases to trimming and J lost 5 bases; unmatched junction nucleotides: 14. The CDR3 spans 16 residues. The germline CDR1 and CDR2 sequences are MNHEY and SVGAGI. CDR3 sequence (DNA): TGTGCCAGCAGGTACACTAGCGGTACGGTAGGGGAGACCCAGTACTTC. This gives the protein CASRYTSGTVGETQYF.

The J gene is TRBJ1-1, the V gene TRBV4-3; 7 nucleotides agree with TRBD1. Losses at the gene ends were 5 bases for V and 3 bases for J; bases not matched to a gene: 6. The CDR3 runs to 14 residues. Germline lookup yields CDR1 LGHNA and CDR2 YSLEER. CDR3 nucleotide sequence: TGCGCCAGCAGCACCCAGGGGGGTCACACTGAAGCTTTCTTT. Protein product: CASSTQGGHTEAFF.

The chain couples TRBV6-2 or TRBV6-3 to TRBJ2-1; 8 positions agree with TRBD2. The CDR3 length is 21 residues. Germline CDR1 reads MNHEY; CDR2 reads SVGEGT. J gave up 0 bases and V 6 bases, and 22 bases lay outside the gene matches. DNA of the CDR3: TGTGCCAGCAGCCTGGAGGGGGTTTATGAGCGGGAGCGATTCTCCTACAATGAGCAGTTCTTC. Translation: CASSLEGVYERERFSYNEQFF.

This chain joins TRBV15 and TRBJ2-7; 11 nucleotides match TRBD2. From germline, CDR1 is LNHNV and CDR2 YYDKDF (reference sequence). V gave up 10 bases and J gave up 3 bases; unmatched junction bases: 5. The length of the CDR3 is 13 residues. CDR3 coding DNA: TGTGCCAAGATAGCGGGAGGGCGCTACGAGCAGTACTTC. Translation gives CAKIAGGRYEQYF.

This clone was recorded only once. The genes are TRBV6-6 and TRBJ2-1, with 7 bases aligning to TRBD2. The CDR3 sequence is 12 residues long. Germline CDR1 and CDR2: MNHNY and SVGAGI (reference sequence). The junction had 11 bases not matched to a gene; V was cut back by 6 bases and J by 15 bases. CDR3 coding DNA: TGTGCCAGCAGCCTCTCCGGGACTACGCCGTTCTTC. It encodes CASSLSGTTPFF.

This chain links TRBV6-5 with TRBJ1-1; TRBD1 might be the D (6 bases). The germline CDR1 and CDR2 sequences are MNHEY and SVGAGI. V shed 6 bases and J shed 0 bases, with 14 bases lying between them. This CDR3 contains 15 residues. CDR3 nucleotides: TGTGCCAGCAGCCCCGGGGGGCGTATGAACACTGAAGCTTTCTTT. Protein sequence: CASSPGGRMNTEAFF.

This chain uses TRBV27 with TRBJ2-7, with TRBD1 identical over 9 bases. This CDR3 comprises 15 residues. V trimming: 2 bases; J trimming: 4 bases; junction bases outside the gene matches: 6. Germline V lookup: CDR1 MNHEY, CDR2 SMNVEV (reference sequence). The CDR3 here is CASSLTSGTGYEQYF. CDR3 DNA sequence: TGTGCCAGCAGTTTAACCTCCGGGACAGGGTACGAGCAGTACTTC.

This clone turned up a few times. This rearrangement joins TRBV6-5 to TRBJ2-7; D possibly corresponds to TRBD1 (5 bases). Trimming cost V 5 bases and J 4 bases, with 9 bases left between them. Germline-derived CDR1 and CDR2 are MNHEY and SVGAGI. The CDR3 has 12 residues. The chain's CDR3 is CASSPTEYEQYF. The CDR3 nucleotides read TGTGCCAGCAGTCCGACAGAATACGAGCAGTACTTC.

This clone was seen at least ten times. This chain links TRBV19 with TRBJ2-7; TRBD1 matches 7 bases. This CDR3 comprises 12 residues. CDR1 is LNHDA and CDR2 is SQIVND in the germline V gene (reference sequence). V lost 9 bases, J lost 7 bases, and 9 bases stayed unmatched. The CDR3 is CASKQGLGEQYF. CDR3 DNA sequence: TGTGCCAGCAAACAGGGGTTGGGGGAGCAGTACTTC.

J is TRBJ1-3 and V is TRBV7-3; 11 bases are a match to TRBD1. Germline CDR1 is SGHTA and CDR2 is FQGTGA. The length of the CDR3 is 17 residues. The V gene end was trimmed by 2 bases and the J gene end by 0 bases; junction bases not matched to a gene: 3. The CDR3 protein is CASSLRGTGGSGNTIYF. CDR3 DNA sequence: TGTGCCAGCAGCTTACGGGGGACAGGGGGCTCTGGAAACACCATATATTTT.

This chain links TRBV12-3 or TRBV12-4 with TRBJ2-7; D unclear. Between the trimmed V and J ends, which lost 7 bases and 6 bases, there was a span of 16 bases. The CDR3 has 13 amino acids. The CDR3 DNA reads as TGTGCCAGCACCTCGCTTGCTGGCGGCGAGCAGTACTTC. Protein product: CASTSLAGGEQYF.

The genes are TRBV5-3 and TRBJ1-2; D is possibly TRBD1 (5 bases). TRBV5-3 is flagged as an ORF with uncertain function. This CDR3 is 15 amino acids long. The germline V and J ends were trimmed by 4 bases and 0 bases, with 13 bases remaining between them. The CDR3 sequence: CARSLSPGTNYGYTF. In DNA, the CDR3 is TGTGCCAGAAGCCTATCGCCAGGGACTAACTATGGCTACACCTTC.

The genes are TRBV5-6 and TRBJ2-3, with 7 bases lining up with TRBD2. The germline CDR1 and CDR2 sequences are SGHDT and YYEEEE. V was clipped by 2 bases and J by 2 bases; unmatched bases: 11. This CDR3 region has 17 residues. CDR3 amino acids: CASSFLTGGGFTDTQYF. The CDR3 DNA reads TGTGCCAGCAGCTTTTTAACCGGGGGAGGGTTCACAGATACGCAGTATTTT.

The table lists this clone with a count of one. The V call is TRBV7-8, the J call TRBJ2-7, with D maybe TRBD1 (5 bases). This CDR3 contains 14 residues. Germline CDR1 SGHVS, CDR2 FQNEAQ. Trimming cost V 5 bases and J 3 bases, with 14 bases left between them. CDR3 amino acids: CASSPTPGYYEQYF. Written as DNA, the CDR3 is TGTGCCAGCAGCCCCACCCCAGGGTACTACGAGCAGTACTTC.

V and J are TRBV18 and TRBJ1-3; 7 positions agree with TRBD1. The length of the CDR3 is 16 residues. Trimming took 2 bases from V and 0 from J; bases not matched to a gene: 4. The germline gives CDR1 KGHSH, CDR2 LQKENI. The CDR3 DNA reads TGTGCCAGCTCACCAAAGGGGACAGCCTCTGGAAACACCATATATTTT. It yields the protein CASSPKGTASGNTIYF.

The chain is built from TRBV6-1 and TRBJ1-2; D gene unclear. This CDR3 has 17 amino acids. CDR1 and CDR2 from the germline V gene are MNHNS and SASEGT. V dropped 4 bases and J dropped 3 bases, with 21 bases sitting between them. The CDR3 loop reads CASSALVPTDFDYGYTF. The CDR3 nucleotides are TGTGCCAGCAGTGCCCTCGTCCCAACAGATTTTGACTATGGCTACACCTTC.

The rearrangement joins TRBV2 to TRBJ1-3; D unresolved. Germline V gives CDR1 SNHLY, CDR2 FYNNEI. V dropped 3 bases and J dropped 2 bases, with 11 bases sitting between them. This CDR3 comprises 15 residues. CDR3: CASSESGYAGNTIYF. DNA of the CDR3: TGTGCCAGCAGTGAGAGCGGGTATGCTGGAAACACCATATATTTT.

This clone came up once. The J gene is TRBJ1-6, the V gene TRBV30; D unresolved. Germline V CDR1 and CDR2: GTSNPN, SVGIG (reference sequence). The CDR3 length is 13 residues. Trimming shortened V by 2 bases and J by 10 bases, and 12 bases separated the two germline ends. The chain's CDR3 is CAWSPTRVSPLHF. CDR3 in DNA: TGTGCCTGGAGTCCTACCCGGGTCTCACCCCTCCACTTT. The variable domain in full, completed from reference TRBV30 and TRBJ1-6, reads SQTIHQWPATLVQPVGSPLSLECTVEGTSNPNLYWYRQAAGRGLQLLFYSVGIGQISSEVPQNLSASRPQDRQFILSSKKLLLSDSGFYLCAWSPTRVSPLHFGNGTRLTVT.

This clone was seen a handful of times. The V call is TRBV7-9, the J call TRBJ1-6; 7 bases agree with TRBD1. The CDR3 consists of 14 residues. CDR1 and CDR2 (germline): SEHNR, FQNEAQ (reference sequence). V was pared by 1 base and J by 9 bases, with 3 bases of the junction left unmatched. The CDR3 spells CASSLGGGVSPLHF. The CDR3 nucleotides read TGTGCCAGCAGCTTAGGAGGGGGCGTTTCACCCCTCCACTTT. The full variable domain, with the rest looked up from reference TRBV7-9 and TRBJ1-6, is DTGVSQNPRHKITKRGQNVTFRCDPISEHNRLYWYRQTLGQGPEFLTYFQNEAQLEKSRLLSDRFSAERPKGSFSTLEIQRTEQGDSAMYLCASSLGGGVSPLHFGNGTRLTVT.